This T cell receptor (beta chain) was profiled in a study of T cells in Graves' hyperthyroidism and ophthalmopathy. Regarding the study as a whole: Most expanded thyroid clonotypes above 0.001 also appeared in blood. Separating ophthalmopathy from stable hyperthyroidism was achieved by a 13 V-J model.

CDR1 and CDR2 (germline): SEHNR, FQNEAQ (reference sequence). Trimming left V 5 bases short and J 2 bases short, with 18 bases between. CDR3 size: 16 residues. The TCR beta CDR3 regions underwent amplification using RNA transcripts as the source. The TCR CDR3 first-round RT-PCR relied on the HTBI primer set. TCRdb recomputed calls from the multiplex PCR reads with MiXCR, one row per CDR3 protein. The table includes a few hundred thousand distinct CDR3 sequences, around 19% detected once. This clonotype came up many times. Its antigen is undetermined. An approximately 10 ml volume of fresh peripheral blood provided the PBMCs.

Sequenced input: blood. The sequence was obtained from a middle-aged man with Graves' ophthalmopathy. The genes are TRBV7-9 and TRBJ2-5, with D possibly TRBD1 on 7 matching bases. CDR3 residues: CASSTYRGGGQETQYF. The CDR3 coding sequence is TGTGCCAGCAGCACTTACAGGGGAGGAGGGCAAGAGACCCAGTACTTC.